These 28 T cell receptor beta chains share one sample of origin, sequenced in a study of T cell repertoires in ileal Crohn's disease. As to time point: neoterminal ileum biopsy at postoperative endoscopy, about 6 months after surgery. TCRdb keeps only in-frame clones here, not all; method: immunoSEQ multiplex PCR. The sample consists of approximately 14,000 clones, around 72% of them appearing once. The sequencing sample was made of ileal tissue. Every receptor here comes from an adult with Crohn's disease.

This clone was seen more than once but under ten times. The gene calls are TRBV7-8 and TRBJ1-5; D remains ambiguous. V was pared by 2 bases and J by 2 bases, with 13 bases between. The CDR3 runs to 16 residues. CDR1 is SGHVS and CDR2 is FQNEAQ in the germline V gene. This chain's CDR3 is CASSLRPLGGNQPQHF. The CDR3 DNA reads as TGTGCCAGCAGCTTAAGACCGTTGGGCGGCAATCAGCCCCAGCATTTT.

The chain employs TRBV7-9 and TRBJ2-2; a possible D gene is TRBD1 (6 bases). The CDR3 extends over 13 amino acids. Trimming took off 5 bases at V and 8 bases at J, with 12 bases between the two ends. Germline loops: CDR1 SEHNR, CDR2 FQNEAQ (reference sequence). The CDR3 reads CASSGGQTGELFF. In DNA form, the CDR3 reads TGTGCCAGCAGCGGAGGACAGACTGGGGAGCTGTTTTTT.

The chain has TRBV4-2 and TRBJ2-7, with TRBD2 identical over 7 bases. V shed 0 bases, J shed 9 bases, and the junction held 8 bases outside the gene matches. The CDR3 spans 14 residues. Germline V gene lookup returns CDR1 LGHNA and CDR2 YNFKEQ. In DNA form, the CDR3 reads TGTGCCAGCAGCCAAGACCTTACTAGCGCGCGGCAGTACTTC. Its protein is CASSQDLTSARQYF.

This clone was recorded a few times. The CDR3 DNA sequence: TGTGCCAGCAGTAAGGACATGGACTCCTATGGCTACACCTTC. It translates to CASSKDMDSYGYTF. The genes are TRBV2 and TRBJ1-2; tentatively, D is TRBD1 (5 bases). This CDR3 is built from 14 residues. The V end was cut by 5 bases, the J end by 4 bases, with 14 bases between. CDR1 is SNHLY and CDR2 is FYNNEI in the germline V gene.

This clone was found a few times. In DNA, the CDR3 is TGTGCCAGCAGCTTAGTATCCCAGGACGAGCAGTACTTC. This sequence encodes CASSLVSQDEQYF. The genes are TRBV5-4 and TRBJ2-7; D gene unclear. V was clipped by 2 bases and J by 5 bases, with 11 bases between them. The CDR3 loop spans 13 amino acids. Germline-derived CDR1 and CDR2 are SGHNT and YYREEE (reference sequence). The full variable domain, with the rest looked up from reference TRBV5-4 and TRBJ2-7, is ETGVTQSPTHLIKTRGQQVTLRCSSQSGHNTVSWYQQALGQGPQFIFQYYREEENGRGNFPPRFSGLQFPNYSSELNVNALELDDSALYLCASSLVSQDEQYFGPGTRLTVT.

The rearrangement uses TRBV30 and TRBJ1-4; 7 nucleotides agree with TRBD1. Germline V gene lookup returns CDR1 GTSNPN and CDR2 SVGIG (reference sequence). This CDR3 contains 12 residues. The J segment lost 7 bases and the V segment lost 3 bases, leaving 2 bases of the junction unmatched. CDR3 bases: TGTGCCTGGAGACGGGACAGTGAAAAACTGTTTTTT. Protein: CAWRRDSEKLFF.

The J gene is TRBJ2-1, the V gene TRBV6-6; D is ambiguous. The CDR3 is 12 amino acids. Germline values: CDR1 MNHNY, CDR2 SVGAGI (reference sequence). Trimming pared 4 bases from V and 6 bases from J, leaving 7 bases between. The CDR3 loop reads CASSFSSNEQFF. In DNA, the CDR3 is TGTGCCAGCAGTTTCTCTAGCAATGAGCAGTTCTTC.

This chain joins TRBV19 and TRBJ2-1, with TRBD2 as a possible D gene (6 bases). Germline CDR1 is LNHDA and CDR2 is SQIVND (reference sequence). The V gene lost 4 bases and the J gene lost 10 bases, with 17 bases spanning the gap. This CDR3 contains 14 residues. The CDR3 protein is CASSRATLAIEQFF. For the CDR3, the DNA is TGTGCCAGTAGTAGAGCGACTCTAGCGATCGAGCAGTTCTTC.

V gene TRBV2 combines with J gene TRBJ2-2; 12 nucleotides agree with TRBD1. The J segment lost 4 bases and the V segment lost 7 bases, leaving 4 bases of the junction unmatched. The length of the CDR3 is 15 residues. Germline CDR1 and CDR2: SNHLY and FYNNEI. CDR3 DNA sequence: TGTGCCAGCACTGGGACAGGGGGCAGCACCGGGGAGCTGTTTTTT. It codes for CASTGTGGSTGELFF.

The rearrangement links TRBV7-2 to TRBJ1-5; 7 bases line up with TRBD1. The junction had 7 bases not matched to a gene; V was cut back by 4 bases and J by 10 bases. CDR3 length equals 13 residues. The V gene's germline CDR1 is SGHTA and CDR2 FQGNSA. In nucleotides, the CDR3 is TGTGCCAGCAGCTGGGACAGCTACCCTCCCCAGCATTTT. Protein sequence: CASSWDSYPPQHF.

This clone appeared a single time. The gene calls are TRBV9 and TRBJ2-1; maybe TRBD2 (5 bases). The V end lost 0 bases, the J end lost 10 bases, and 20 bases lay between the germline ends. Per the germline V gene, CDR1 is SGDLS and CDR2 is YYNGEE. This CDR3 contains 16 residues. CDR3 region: CASSVVVGVVVQEQFF. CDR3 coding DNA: TGTGCCAGCAGCGTAGTGGTGGGAGTTGTGGTTCAGGAGCAGTTCTTC.

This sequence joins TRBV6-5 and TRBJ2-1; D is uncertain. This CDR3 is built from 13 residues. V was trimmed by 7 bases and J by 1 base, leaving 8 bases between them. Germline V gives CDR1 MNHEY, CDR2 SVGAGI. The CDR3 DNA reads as TGTGCCAGCAAAAGAAAATCCTACAATGAGCAGTTCTTC. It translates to CASKRKSYNEQFF.

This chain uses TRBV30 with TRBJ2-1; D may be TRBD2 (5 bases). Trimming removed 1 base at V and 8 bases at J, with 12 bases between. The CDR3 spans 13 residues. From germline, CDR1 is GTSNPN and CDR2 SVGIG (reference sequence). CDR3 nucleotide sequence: TGTGCCTGGAGTGGCGGACTCTTCGATGAGCAGTTCTTC. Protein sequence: CAWSGGLFDEQFF.

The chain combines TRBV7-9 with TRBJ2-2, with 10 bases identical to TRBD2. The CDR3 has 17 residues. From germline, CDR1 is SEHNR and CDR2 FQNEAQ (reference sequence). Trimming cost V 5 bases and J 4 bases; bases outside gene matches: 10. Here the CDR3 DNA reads TGTGCCAGCAGCATAGAGAGGGCTAGCGGGGGCACCGGGGAGCTGTTTTTT. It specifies CASSIERASGGTGELFF.

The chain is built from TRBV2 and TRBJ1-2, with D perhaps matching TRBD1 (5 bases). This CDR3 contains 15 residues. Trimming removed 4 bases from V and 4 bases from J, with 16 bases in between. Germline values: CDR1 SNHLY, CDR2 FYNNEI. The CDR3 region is CASSVEGLVGYGYTF. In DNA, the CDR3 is TGTGCCAGCAGTGTGGAGGGGTTGGTAGGCTATGGCTACACCTTC.

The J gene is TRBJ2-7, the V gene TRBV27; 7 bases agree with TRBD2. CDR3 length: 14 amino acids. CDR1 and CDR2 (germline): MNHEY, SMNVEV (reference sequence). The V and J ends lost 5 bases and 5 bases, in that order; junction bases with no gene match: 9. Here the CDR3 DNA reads TGTGCCAGCAGTCCCGGACTAGAGTGGGACGAGCAGTACTTC. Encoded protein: CASSPGLEWDEQYF.

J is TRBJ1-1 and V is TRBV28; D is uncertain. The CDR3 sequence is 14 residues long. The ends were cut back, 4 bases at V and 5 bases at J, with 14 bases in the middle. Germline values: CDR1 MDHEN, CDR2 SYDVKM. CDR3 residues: CASSWGSRGTEAFF. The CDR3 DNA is TGTGCCAGCAGTTGGGGATCGAGAGGGACTGAAGCTTTCTTT.

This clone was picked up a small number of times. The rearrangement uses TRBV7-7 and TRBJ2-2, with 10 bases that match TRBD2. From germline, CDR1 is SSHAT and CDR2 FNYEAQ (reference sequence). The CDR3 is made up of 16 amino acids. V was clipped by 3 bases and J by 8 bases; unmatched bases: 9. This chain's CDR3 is CASSFDSGRAGGELFF. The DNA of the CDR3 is TGTGCCAGCAGCTTCGACAGCGGGAGGGCCGGAGGGGAGCTGTTTTTT.

The chain's CDR3 is CASSYGGLAGKGELFF. The CDR3 region has the DNA TGTGCCAGCAGTTACGGGGGACTAGCGGGCAAAGGGGAGCTGTTTTTT. The chain uses TRBV6-5 and TRBJ2-2; TRBD2 agrees at 12 bases. The V gene's germline CDR1 is MNHEY and CDR2 SVGAGI. There are 16 residues in the CDR3. With V trimmed by 2 bases and J by 8 bases, 6 bases remained unmatched.

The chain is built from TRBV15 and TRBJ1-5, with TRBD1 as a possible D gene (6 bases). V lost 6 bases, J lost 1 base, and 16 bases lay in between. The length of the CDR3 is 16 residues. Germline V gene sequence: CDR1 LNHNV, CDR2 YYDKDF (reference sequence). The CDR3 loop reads CATRKGEGLSNQPQHF. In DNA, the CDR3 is TGTGCCACCAGAAAGGGGGAGGGCCTCAGCAATCAGCCCCAGCATTTT.

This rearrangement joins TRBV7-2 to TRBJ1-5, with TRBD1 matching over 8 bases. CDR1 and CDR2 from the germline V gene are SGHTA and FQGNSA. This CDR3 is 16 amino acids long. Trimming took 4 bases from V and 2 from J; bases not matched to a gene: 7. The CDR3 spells CASSSQMTGGNQPQHF. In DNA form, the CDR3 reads TGTGCCAGCAGCTCACAAATGACAGGGGGCAATCAGCCCCAGCATTTT.

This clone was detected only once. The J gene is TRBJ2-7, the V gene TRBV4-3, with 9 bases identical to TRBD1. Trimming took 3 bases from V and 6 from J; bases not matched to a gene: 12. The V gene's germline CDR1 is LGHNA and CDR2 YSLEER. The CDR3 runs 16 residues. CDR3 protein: CASSQRLDRGVSEQYF. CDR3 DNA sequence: TGCGCCAGCAGCCAGCGACTGGACAGGGGTGTATCCGAGCAGTACTTC.

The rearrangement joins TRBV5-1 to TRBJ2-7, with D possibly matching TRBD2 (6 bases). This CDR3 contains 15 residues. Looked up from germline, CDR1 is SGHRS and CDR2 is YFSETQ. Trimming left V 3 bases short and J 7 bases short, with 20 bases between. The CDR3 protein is CASSWGERQVGEQYF. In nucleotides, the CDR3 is TGCGCCAGCAGCTGGGGGGAGAGGCAGGTTGGAGAGCAGTACTTC.

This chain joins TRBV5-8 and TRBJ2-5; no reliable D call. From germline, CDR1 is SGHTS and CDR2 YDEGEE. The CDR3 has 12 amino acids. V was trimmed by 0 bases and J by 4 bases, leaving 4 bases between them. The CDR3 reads CASSLVGETQYF. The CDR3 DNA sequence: TGTGCCAGCAGCTTGGTGGGAGAGACCCAGTACTTC.

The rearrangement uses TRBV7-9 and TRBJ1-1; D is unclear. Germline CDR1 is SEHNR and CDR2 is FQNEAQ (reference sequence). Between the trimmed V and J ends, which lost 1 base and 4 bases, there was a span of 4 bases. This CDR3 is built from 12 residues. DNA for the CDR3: TGTGCCAGCAGCTTAGGGGTCACTGAAGCTTTCTTT. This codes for CASSLGVTEAFF.

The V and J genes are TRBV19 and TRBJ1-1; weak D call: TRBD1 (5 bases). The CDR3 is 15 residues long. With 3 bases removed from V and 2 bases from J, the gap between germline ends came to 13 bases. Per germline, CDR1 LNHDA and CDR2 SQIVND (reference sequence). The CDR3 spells CASSINTRTNTEAFF. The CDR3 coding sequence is TGTGCCAGTAGTATTAATACCCGGACAAACACTGAAGCTTTCTTT.

The CDR3 region is CASPPDGTDRVETQYF. Here the CDR3 DNA reads TGTGCCAGCCCCCCCGATGGCACGGATAGGGTAGAGACCCAGTACTTC. The chain couples TRBV5-8 to TRBJ2-5; D gene uncertain. The CDR3 totals 16 residues. Trimming pared 7 bases from V and 4 bases from J, leaving 23 bases between. CDR1 and CDR2 from the germline V gene are SGHTS and YDEGEE. Full variable domain (remainder filled in from reference TRBV5-8 and TRBJ2-5): EAGVTQSPTHLIKTRGQQATLRCSPISGHTSVYWYQQALGLGLQFLLWYDEGEERNRGNFPPRFSGRQFPNYSSELNVNALELEDSALYLCASPPDGTDRVETQYFGPGTRLLVL.

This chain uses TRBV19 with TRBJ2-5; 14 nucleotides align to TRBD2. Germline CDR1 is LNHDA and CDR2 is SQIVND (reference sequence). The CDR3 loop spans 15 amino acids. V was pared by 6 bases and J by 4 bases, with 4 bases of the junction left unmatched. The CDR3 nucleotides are TGTGCCAGTAGGACCGGGACTAGCGGGAGAGAGACCCAGTACTTC. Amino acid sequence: CASRTGTSGRETQYF.